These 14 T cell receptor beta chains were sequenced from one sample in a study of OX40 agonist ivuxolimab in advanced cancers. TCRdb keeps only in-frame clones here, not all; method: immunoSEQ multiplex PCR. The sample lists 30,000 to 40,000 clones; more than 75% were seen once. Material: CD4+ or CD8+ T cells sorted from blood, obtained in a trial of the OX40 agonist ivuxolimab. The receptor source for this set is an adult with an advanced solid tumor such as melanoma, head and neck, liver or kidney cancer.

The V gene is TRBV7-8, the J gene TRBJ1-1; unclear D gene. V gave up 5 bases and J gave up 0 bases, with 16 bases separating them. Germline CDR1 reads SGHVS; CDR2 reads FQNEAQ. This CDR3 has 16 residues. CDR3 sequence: CASSQNVHELNTEAFF. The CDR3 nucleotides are TGTGCCAGCAGCCAGAACGTCCATGAGTTGAACACTGAAGCTTTCTTT.

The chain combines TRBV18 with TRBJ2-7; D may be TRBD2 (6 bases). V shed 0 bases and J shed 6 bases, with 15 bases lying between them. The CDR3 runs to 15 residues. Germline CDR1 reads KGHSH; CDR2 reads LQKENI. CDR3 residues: CASSPPEGIEGEQYF. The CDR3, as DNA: TGTGCCAGCTCACCACCGGAGGGGATCGAGGGCGAGCAGTACTTC.

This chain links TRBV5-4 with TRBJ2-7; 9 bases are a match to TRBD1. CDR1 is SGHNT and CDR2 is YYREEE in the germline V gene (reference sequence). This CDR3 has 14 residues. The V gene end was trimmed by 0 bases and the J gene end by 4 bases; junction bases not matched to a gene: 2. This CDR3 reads CASSLGDRAYEQYF. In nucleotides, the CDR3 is TGTGCCAGCAGCTTGGGGGACAGGGCGTACGAGCAGTACTTC.

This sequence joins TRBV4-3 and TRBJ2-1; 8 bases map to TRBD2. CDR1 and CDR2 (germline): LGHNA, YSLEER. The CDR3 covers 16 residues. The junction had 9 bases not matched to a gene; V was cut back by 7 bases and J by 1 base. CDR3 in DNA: TGCGCCAGCACCACCACAGCGGGGGTATCCTACAATGAGCAGTTCTTC. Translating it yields CASTTTAGVSYNEQFF.

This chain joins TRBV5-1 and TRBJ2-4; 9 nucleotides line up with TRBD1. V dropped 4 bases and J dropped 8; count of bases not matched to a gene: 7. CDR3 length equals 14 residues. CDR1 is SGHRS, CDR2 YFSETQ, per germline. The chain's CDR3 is CASSLGQGRDIQYF. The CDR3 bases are TGCGCCAGCAGCCTTGGACAGGGGAGGGACATTCAGTACTTC. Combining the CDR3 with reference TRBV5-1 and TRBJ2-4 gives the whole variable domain KAGVTQTPRYLIKTRGQQVTLSCSPISGHRSVSWYQQTPGQGLQFLFEYFSETQRNKGNFPGRFSGRQFSNSRSEMNVSTLELGDSALYLCASSLGQGRDIQYFGAGTRLSVL.

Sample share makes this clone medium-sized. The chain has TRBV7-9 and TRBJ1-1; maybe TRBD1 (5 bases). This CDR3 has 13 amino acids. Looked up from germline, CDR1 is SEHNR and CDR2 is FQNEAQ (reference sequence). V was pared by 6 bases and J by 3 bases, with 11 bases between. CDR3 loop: CASRKGGDTEAFF. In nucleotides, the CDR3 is TGTGCCAGCAGAAAAGGAGGGGACACTGAAGCTTTCTTT.

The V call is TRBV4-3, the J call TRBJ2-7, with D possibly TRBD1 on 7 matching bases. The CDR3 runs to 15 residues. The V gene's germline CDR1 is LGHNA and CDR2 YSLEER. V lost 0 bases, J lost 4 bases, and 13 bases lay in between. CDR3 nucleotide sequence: TGCGCCAGCAGCCAAGAGGAGGGACAGCTATACGAGCAGTACTTC. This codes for CASSQEEGQLYEQYF.

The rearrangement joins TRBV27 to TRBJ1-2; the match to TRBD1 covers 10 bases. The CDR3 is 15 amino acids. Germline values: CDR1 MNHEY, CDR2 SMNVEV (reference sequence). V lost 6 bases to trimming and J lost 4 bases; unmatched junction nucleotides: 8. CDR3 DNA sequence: TGTGCCAGCAGCCCTCTGACAGGGGGCGGCTATGGCTACACCTTC. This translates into CASSPLTGGGYGYTF.

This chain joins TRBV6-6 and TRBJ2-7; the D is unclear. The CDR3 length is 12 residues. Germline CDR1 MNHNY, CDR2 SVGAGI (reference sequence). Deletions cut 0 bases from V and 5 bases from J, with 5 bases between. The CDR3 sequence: CASSYSPDEQYF. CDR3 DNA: TGTGCCAGCAGTTACTCTCCCGACGAGCAGTACTTC.

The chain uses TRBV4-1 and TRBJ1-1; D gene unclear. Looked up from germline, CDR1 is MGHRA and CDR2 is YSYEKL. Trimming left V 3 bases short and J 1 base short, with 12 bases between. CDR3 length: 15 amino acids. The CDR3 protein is CASSHLRTGNTEAFF. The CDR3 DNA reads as TGCGCCAGCAGCCACCTCCGGACGGGGAACACTGAAGCTTTCTTT.

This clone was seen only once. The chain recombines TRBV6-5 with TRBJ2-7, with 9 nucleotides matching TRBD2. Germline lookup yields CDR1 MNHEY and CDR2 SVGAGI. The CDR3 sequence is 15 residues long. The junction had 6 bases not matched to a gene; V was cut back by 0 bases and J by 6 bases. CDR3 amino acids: CASSYSRRGGSEQYF. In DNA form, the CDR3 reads TGTGCCAGCAGTTACTCGAGGCGGGGGGGCAGCGAGCAGTACTTC.

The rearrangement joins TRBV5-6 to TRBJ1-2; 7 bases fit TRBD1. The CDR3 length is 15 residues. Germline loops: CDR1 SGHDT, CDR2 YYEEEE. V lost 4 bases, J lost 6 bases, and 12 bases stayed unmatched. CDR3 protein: CASSPRGQWGNGYTF. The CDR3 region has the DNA TGTGCCAGCAGCCCCCGGGGACAGTGGGGGAATGGCTACACCTTC.

The CDR3 loop is CASSQGVRGSEQYF. CDR3 coding DNA: TGTGCCAGCAGCCAAGGTGTGAGGGGGAGCGAGCAGTACTTC. The chain joins TRBV14 to TRBJ2-7, with D maybe TRBD1 (6 bases). Trimming cost V 1 base and J 6 bases, with 13 bases left between them. The CDR3 covers 14 residues. Germline CDR1 reads SGHDN; CDR2 reads FVKESK.

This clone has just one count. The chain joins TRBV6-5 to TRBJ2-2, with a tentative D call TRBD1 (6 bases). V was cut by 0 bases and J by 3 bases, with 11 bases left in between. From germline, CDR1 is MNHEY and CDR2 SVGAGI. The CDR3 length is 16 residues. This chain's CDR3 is CASSYSMGAHTGELFF. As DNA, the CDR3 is TGTGCCAGCAGTTACTCGATGGGGGCGCACACCGGGGAGCTGTTTTTT.